What follows describes a single TCR beta chain. Both 60 Vbeta primers and 13 Jbeta primers went into the PCR. Repertoires were generated with immunoSEQ multiplex PCR, while TCRdb's copy carries only in-frame clones and drops some. The repertoire holds about 140,000 clones, 76% seen once, with about 3.4% in the top ten. This sample was included in a study of cytomegalovirus exposure and HLA in healthy donors. The germline V and J ends were trimmed by 4 bases and 6 bases, with 20 bases remaining between them. The germline V gene encodes CDR1 SGDLS and CDR2 YYNGEE. The CDR3 length is 15 residues. The rearrangement joins TRBV9 to TRBJ2-7, with a tentative D call TRBD1 (6 bases). What was sequenced was PBMCs. This TCR was recovered from a middle-aged man in good health and CMV-seronegative. The CDR3 loop reads CASSKQGNGLVEQYF. CDR3 DNA sequence: TGTGCCAGCAGCAAACAGGGAAACGGTCTAGTCGAGCAGTACTTC.